The next 26 T cell receptor beta chains were all read from a single sample in a study of CD8+CD57+ T cells in acquired aplastic anemia. Patients picked for sequencing had shown CD8+CD57+ cell expansion detected by flow cytometry. The template used for profiling TCR beta VDJ and CDR3 was genomic DNA. Each CDR3 protein gets one entry after TCRdb re-called the reads with MiXCR. The data contain roughly 80,000 distinct CDR3 sequences, roughly two thirds of them seen just once; the ten biggest clones take up around 80%. Sequencing used sorted CD4+, CD8+, or CD8+CD57+ T cells (not recorded which) from PBMCs. These TCRs come from a human donor with aplastic anemia.

In this sample, this clonotype turned up once. The rearrangement uses TRBV20-1 and TRBJ2-7, with 16 nucleotides matching TRBD2. J was trimmed by 3 bases and V by 6 bases; bases with no gene match: 11. CDR1 and CDR2 from the germline V gene are DFQATT and SNEGSKA (reference sequence). The CDR3 length is 17 residues. CDR3 amino acids: CSAQHTGLAGGYYEQYF. CDR3 in DNA: TGCAGTGCCCAGCACACGGGACTAGCGGGGGGGTACTACGAGCAGTACTTC.

V is TRBV11-1 and J is TRBJ1-5; maybe TRBD1 (5 bases). Trimming cost V 5 bases and J 3 bases, with 17 bases left between them. The germline V gene has CDR1 SGHAT and CDR2 FQDESV (reference sequence). The CDR3 covers 16 residues. Written as DNA, the CDR3 is TGTGCCAGCAGCCAAGAAGTGGCAGGGAACAATCAGCCCCAGCATTTT. It specifies CASSQEVAGNNQPQHF.

V and J are TRBV25-1 and TRBJ2-5; D gene unclear. The V gene lost 3 bases and the J gene lost 2 bases, with 10 bases spanning the gap. The CDR3 length is 14 residues. CDR1 MGHDK and CDR2 SYGVNS come from the germline V gene. CDR3 nucleotide sequence: TGTGCCAGCAGTGACCCCAAGGAACAAGAGACCCAGTACTTC. Translated: CASSDPKEQETQYF.

A few counts support this clonotype. J is TRBJ2-5 and V is TRBV28, with 7 bases identical to TRBD1. This CDR3 is built from 14 residues. CDR1 MDHEN and CDR2 SYDVKM come from the germline V gene. The V and J ends lost 3 bases and 4 bases, in that order; junction bases with no gene match: 5. DNA of the CDR3: TGTGCCAGCAGTTTTTTGACAGGGCGAGAGACCCAGTACTTC. Its protein is CASSFLTGRETQYF.

This clonotype turned up a few times. The chain employs TRBV24-1 and TRBJ2-2; TRBD2 is a possible D gene (6 bases). CDR3 length: 16 amino acids. V lost 0 bases and J lost 5, with 12 bases in between. Germline CDR1 and CDR2: KGHDR and SFDVKD. The CDR3 spells CATSDLLFGGTGELFF. The CDR3 nucleotides are TGTGCCACCAGTGATTTGCTATTCGGAGGGACCGGGGAGCTGTTTTTT.

This chain connects TRBV29-1 to TRBJ1-1; D unresolved. Per germline, CDR1 SQVTM and CDR2 ANQGSEA. The CDR3 has 12 amino acids. Trimming removed 7 bases from V and 8 bases from J, with 17 bases in between. CDR3 loop: CSATRAGREAFF. In nucleotides, the CDR3 is TGCAGCGCCACTCGGGCGGGAAGAGAAGCTTTCTTT.

In this sample, this clonotype turned up many times. The gene calls are TRBV9 and TRBJ2-7; D is unresolved. The CDR3 sequence is 13 residues long. Germline lookup yields CDR1 SGDLS and CDR2 YYNGEE. The V gene lost 0 bases and the J gene lost 5 bases, with 9 bases spanning the gap. CDR3 in DNA: TGTGCCAGCAGCGTAGATGTGGGTCACGAGCAGTACTTC. Translation: CASSVDVGHEQYF.

The chain is built from TRBV24-1 and TRBJ2-1; D might be TRBD1 (6 bases). Germline V CDR1 and CDR2: KGHDR, SFDVKD. Trimming removed 7 bases at V and 5 bases at J, with 8 bases between. This CDR3 has 12 amino acids. The CDR3 reads CATSWGHNEQFF. CDR3 nucleotide sequence: TGTGCCACCAGCTGGGGGCACAATGAGCAGTTCTTC.

The V gene is TRBV9, the J gene TRBJ2-5; TRBD1 agrees at 7 bases. CDR3 length: 14 amino acids. Germline V gives CDR1 SGDLS, CDR2 YYNGEE. With 0 bases clipped from V and 4 bases from J, the junction kept 3 bases outside the gene matches. CDR3 nucleotide sequence: TGTGCCAGCAGCGTAGATTCAGGGGGAGAGACCCAGTACTTC. Protein product: CASSVDSGGETQYF.

This clonotype was observed a single time. This sequence joins TRBV20-1 and TRBJ2-5; unclear D gene. CDR1 is DFQATT and CDR2 is SNEGSKA in the germline V gene (reference sequence). The length of the CDR3 is 11 residues. The V gene lost 3 bases and the J gene lost 1 base, with 3 bases spanning the gap. CDR3 nucleotides: TGCAGTGCTAGCCCCCAAGAGACCCAGTACTTC. Protein product: CSASPQETQYF.

The chain is built from TRBV10-3 and TRBJ2-3; 11 bases line up with TRBD1. The junction had 6 bases not matched to a gene; V was cut back by 6 bases and J by 4 bases. Germline assignment: CDR1 ENHRY and CDR2 SYGVKD. There are 15 residues in the CDR3. CDR3 nucleotide sequence: TGTGCCATCAGGGACAGGGGGCGGTTCCCAGATACGCAGTATTTT. The encoded protein is CAIRDRGRFPDTQYF.

This clonotype appeared a few times. CDR3 sequence reads: CASSVRTGTSDTQYF. CDR3 coding DNA: TGTGCCAGCAGCGTAAGGACAGGGACTTCAGATACGCAGTATTTT. The V gene is TRBV7-3, the J gene TRBJ2-3; 8 bases are a match to TRBD1. The CDR3 loop spans 15 amino acids. Unmatched junction bases numbered 8, after V lost 5 bases and J lost 4 bases. Germline CDR1 is SGHTA and CDR2 is FQGTGA.

CDR3 sequence reads: CAISESMAQPQHF. The CDR3 coding sequence is TGTGCCATCAGTGAGTCGATGGCCCAGCCCCAGCATTTT. The chain links TRBV10-3 to TRBJ1-5; no clear D gene. Germline V gene lookup returns CDR1 ENHRY and CDR2 SYGVKD. V was cut by 0 bases and J by 7 bases, with 7 bases left in between. This CDR3 spans 13 amino acids.

V usage is TRBV9 and J usage is TRBJ1-2, with a possible D match to TRBD1 (5 bases). This CDR3 has 14 residues. With 0 bases removed from V and 2 bases from J, the gap between germline ends came to 8 bases. In germline, CDR1 is SGDLS, CDR2 YYNGEE. Here the CDR3 reads CASSVGGGNYGYTF. The CDR3 nucleotides read TGTGCCAGCAGCGTAGGCGGGGGGAACTATGGCTACACCTTC.

V and J are TRBV4-1 and TRBJ1-5, with no clear D. Trimming shortened V by 1 base and J by 2 bases, and 9 bases separated the two germline ends. In germline, CDR1 is MGHRA, CDR2 YSYEKL. The CDR3 runs 15 residues. CDR3 sequence (DNA): TGCGCCAGCAGCCAAGCCTGGGGAGGCAATCAGCCCCAGCATTTT. Translated: CASSQAWGGNQPQHF.

The rearrangement joins TRBV15 to TRBJ1-6; possibly TRBD1 for D (6 bases). CDR1 is LNHNV and CDR2 is YYDKDF in the germline V gene (reference sequence). The germline V and J ends were trimmed by 2 bases and 1 base, with 12 bases remaining between them. CDR3 length equals 17 residues. The CDR3 is CATSRTGKSSYNSPLHF. CDR3 bases: TGTGCCACCAGCAGAACAGGGAAGAGTTCCTATAATTCACCCCTCCACTTT.

CDR3 DNA sequence: TGTGCCAGCAGCTTCGGGGGGGCAGATACGCAGTATTTT. The encoded protein is CASSFGGADTQYF. This sequence joins TRBV7-3 and TRBJ2-3; 8 bases are shared with TRBD2. Germline V gene lookup returns CDR1 SGHTA and CDR2 FQGTGA. The CDR3 is 13 residues long. J gave up 4 bases and V 3 bases, and 0 bases lay outside the gene matches.

This sequence joins TRBV19 and TRBJ2-5; 8 nucleotides line up with TRBD1. Germline loops: CDR1 LNHDA, CDR2 SQIVND (reference sequence). The CDR3 has 16 amino acids. With 3 bases clipped from V and 0 bases from J, the junction kept 6 bases outside the gene matches. In DNA form, the CDR3 reads TGTGCCAGTAGTATCGGAGGGACAGGCTACCAAGAGACCCAGTACTTC. Its translation: CASSIGGTGYQETQYF.

This clonotype was recorded many times. The gene calls are TRBV7-9 and TRBJ2-5; 7 bases align to TRBD2. The CDR3 is made up of 15 amino acids. Trimming took 1 base from V and 5 from J; bases not matched to a gene: 7. Looked up from germline, CDR1 is SEHNR and CDR2 is FQNEAQ (reference sequence). DNA of the CDR3: TGTGCCAGCAGCTTAGGGGCGGACGGGGGGGAGACCCAGTACTTC. Translated, it gives CASSLGADGGETQYF.

This clonotype was counted ten times or more. V gene TRBV13 combines with J gene TRBJ2-7; TRBD1 is a possible D gene (6 bases). CDR1 and CDR2 (germline): PRHDT, FYEKMQ (reference sequence). The CDR3 is made up of 13 amino acids. V lost 5 bases and J 1 base, leaving 9 bases between the germline ends. The CDR3 loop is CASSPDSSYEQYF. CDR3 DNA: TGTGCCAGCAGCCCGGACAGTTCCTACGAGCAGTACTTC.

V gene TRBV15 combines with J gene TRBJ1-6; unclear D gene. Germline V lookup: CDR1 LNHNV, CDR2 YYDKDF (reference sequence). Trimming left V 1 base short and J 8 bases short, with 6 bases between. The CDR3 totals 13 residues. CDR3 protein: CATSRVGDSPLHF. CDR3 nucleotide sequence: TGTGCCACCAGCAGAGTTGGCGATTCACCCCTCCACTTT.

This clonotype was seen just once. The chain is built from TRBV29-1 and TRBJ1-2, with D perhaps matching TRBD1 (5 bases). This CDR3 comprises 11 residues. Germline loops: CDR1 SQVTM, CDR2 ANQGSEA. Trimming cost V 7 bases and J 8 bases, with 14 bases left between them. The CDR3 protein is CSGLTALGYTF. CDR3 DNA: TGCAGCGGCCTGACAGCGCTCGGCTACACCTTC.

J is TRBJ2-5 and V is TRBV6-1; 7 bases match TRBD2. CDR3 length: 13 amino acids. The V segment lost 6 bases and the J segment 3 bases; nucleotides outside the gene matches: 4. Germline CDR1 is MNHNS and CDR2 is SASEGT. DNA of the CDR3: TGTGCCAGCAGGCGGGGGTGGGAAGAGACCCAGTACTTC. Encoded protein: CASRRGWEETQYF.

This clonotype has a count of ten or more. CDR3 bases: TGTGCCAGCAGTTACTCTGAGGACAGCTTCTATGGCTACACCTTC. Translated: CASSYSEDSFYGYTF. The genes are TRBV6-5 and TRBJ1-2; TRBD1 might be the D (6 bases). This CDR3 comprises 15 residues. Germline V gives CDR1 MNHEY, CDR2 SVGAGI. Trimming shortened V by 0 bases and J by 4 bases, and 12 bases separated the two germline ends.

The V and J genes are TRBV15 and TRBJ2-3; no clear D. Trimming removed 0 bases from V and 11 bases from J, with 18 bases in between. Germline-derived CDR1 and CDR2 are LNHNV and YYDKDF (reference sequence). This CDR3 spans 15 amino acids. CDR3 protein: CATSRDPKDGSRQYF. In DNA, the CDR3 is TGTGCCACCAGCAGAGACCCCAAGGACGGGTCGAGGCAGTATTTT. Full variable domain (rest looked up from reference TRBV15 and TRBJ2-3): DAMVIQNPRYQVTQFGKPVTLSCSQTLNHNVMYWYQQKSSQAPKLLFHYYDKDFNNEADTPDNFQSRRPNTSFCFLDIRSPGLGDTAMYLCATSRDPKDGSRQYFGPGTRLTVL.

This clonotype was recorded a few times. The V gene is TRBV7-9, the J gene TRBJ1-1; 8 nucleotides align to TRBD1. CDR1 and CDR2 (germline): SEHNR, FQNEAQ (reference sequence). The CDR3 is 14 residues long. V dropped 1 base and J dropped 7; count of bases not matched to a gene: 5. CDR3 nucleotide sequence: TGTGCCAGCAGCTTAGGGCAGGGGGCGGATGAAGCTTTCTTT. Protein product: CASSLGQGADEAFF.